The text below deals with one T cell receptor beta chain. The sample comes from a study of ipilimumab plus nivolumab after autologous stem cell transplantation. Generated by immunoSEQ multiplex PCR, the TCRdb table keeps only in-frame clones and is missing some. The sample contains approximately 12,000 clones, approximately 70% of which appear only once. The material was PBMCs, obtained in a trial of ipilimumab plus nivolumab as post-transplant consolidation. This TCR derives from a male donor with diffuse large B-cell lymphoma.

CDR3 sequence reads: CASSVGGGATNEKLFF. The CDR3 nucleotides are TGTGCCAGCAGCGTAGGCGGGGGGGCAACTAATGAAAAACTGTTTTTT. This chain links TRBV9 with TRBJ1-4; D may be TRBD1 (5 bases). The CDR3 totals 16 residues. V dropped 0 bases and J dropped 0 bases, with 9 bases sitting between them. Germline V gene lookup returns CDR1 SGDLS and CDR2 YYNGEE. Full variable domain (remainder filled in from reference TRBV9 and TRBJ1-4): DSGVTQTPKHLITATGQRVTLRCSPRSGDLSVYWYQQSLDQGLQFLIQYYNGEERAKGNILERFSAQQFPDLHSELNLSSLELGDSALYFCASSVGGGATNEKLFFGSGTQLSVL.